This TCR beta chain emerged from a study of T cells after posttransplantation cyclophosphamide. Findings of the study overall: Donor CD8+ memory clones often dominated recipient blood repertoires at later times. After PTCy, TRB diversity resembled that of CNI/methotrexate controls. Skin or GI-infiltrating T cells shared few TRB sequences with blood.

Some clones are missing from TCRdb's copy, which holds only in-frame ones; the method was immunoSEQ multiplex PCR. The sample includes 36,000 or so clones, none of them occurring once. This clone was recorded many times. Its antigen is unknown. This CDR3 comprises 17 residues. The J segment lost 0 bases and the V segment lost 4 bases, leaving 8 bases of the junction unmatched. From germline, CDR1 is SGHTA and CDR2 FQGTGA. The related graft donor's blood sample was taken on the day of bone marrow donation. The sample comprised PBMCs. The rearrangement uses TRBV7-3 and TRBJ2-1; 8 bases map to TRBD2. This sequence originates from a girl under 18 in good health, CMV-negative, and a related stem cell transplant donor. In DNA, the CDR3 is TGTGCCAGCAGCTCAATGACTAGCGTGAGCTCCTACAATGAGCAGTTCTTC. Encoded protein: CASSSMTSVSSYNEQFF.